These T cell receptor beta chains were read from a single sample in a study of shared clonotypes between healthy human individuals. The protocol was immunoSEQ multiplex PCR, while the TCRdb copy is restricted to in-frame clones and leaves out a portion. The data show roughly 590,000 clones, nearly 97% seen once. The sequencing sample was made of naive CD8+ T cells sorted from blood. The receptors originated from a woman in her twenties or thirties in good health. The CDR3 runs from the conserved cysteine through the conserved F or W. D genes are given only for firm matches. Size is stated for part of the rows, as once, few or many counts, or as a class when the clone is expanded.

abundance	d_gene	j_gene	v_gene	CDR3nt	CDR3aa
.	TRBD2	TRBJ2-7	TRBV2	TGTGCCAGCAGTGAGGGGAGCGGGAGTCGGTACGAGCAGTACTTC	CASSEGSGSRYEQYF
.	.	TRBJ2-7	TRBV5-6	TGTGCCAGCAGCTTGGGGCAGACCCCCTACGAGCAGTACTTC	CASSLGQTPYEQYF
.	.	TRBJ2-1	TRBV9	TGTGCCAGCAGCCTGTACAGGGAGATGGTAGATGAGCAGTTCTTC	CASSLYREMVDEQFF
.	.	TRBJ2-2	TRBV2	TGTGCCAGCAGTAGGGTAGGAGGAGTCACCGGGGAGCTGTTTTTT	CASSRVGGVTGELFF
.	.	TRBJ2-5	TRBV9	TGTGCCAGCAGCGTAGGGGGGAGTGGAGAGACCCAGTACTTC	CASSVGGSGETQYF
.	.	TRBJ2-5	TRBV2	TGTGCCACCCCAAGGGCTTCCAGGGAAGAGACCCAGTACTTC	CATPRASREETQYF
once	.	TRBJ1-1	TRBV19	TGTGCCAGTACCTCGATGGGTGTCAACACTGAAGCTTTCTTT	CASTSMGVNTEAFF
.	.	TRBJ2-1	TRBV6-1	TGTGCCAGCAGTGATATGGGGAGCTACAATGAGCAGTTCTTC	CASSDMGSYNEQFF
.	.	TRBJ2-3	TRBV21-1	TGTGCCAGCAGCAAAGGAAAGCGGGACACAGATACGCAGTATTTT	CASSKGKRDTDTQYF
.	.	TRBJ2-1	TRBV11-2	TGTGCCAGCAGCTCTCCGGGGGACTCCCCTTACAATGAGCAGTTCTTC	CASSSPGDSPYNEQFF
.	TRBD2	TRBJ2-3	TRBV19	TGTGCCAGTAGTATTATGACTAGCAGACGCACAGATACGCAGTATTTT	CASSIMTSRRTDTQYF
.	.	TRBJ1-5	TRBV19	TGTGCCAGTAGTAAACTGGATCAGCCCCAGCATTTT	CASSKLDQPQHF
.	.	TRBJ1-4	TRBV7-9	TGTGCCAGCAGCGCAGGCGGGCCAGGAGTTAATGAAAAACTGTTTTTT	CASSAGGPGVNEKLFF
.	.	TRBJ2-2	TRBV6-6	TGTGCCAGCAACTTTTGGGGGGAGTACACCGGGGAGCTGTTTTTT	CASNFWGEYTGELFF
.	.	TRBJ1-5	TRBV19	TGTGCCAGTAGTATAGCGTGGGCAAGCAATCAGCCCCAGCATTTT	CASSIAWASNQPQHF
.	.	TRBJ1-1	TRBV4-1	TGCGCCAGCAGCGTATGGCAGCCGGCGACCTACCTCATGAACACTGAAGCTTTCTTT	CASSVWQPATYLMNTEAFF
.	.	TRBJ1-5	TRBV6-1	TGTGCCAGCAGGGCAGGGGGCAATCAGCCCCAGCATTTT	CASRAGGNQPQHF
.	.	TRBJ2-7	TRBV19	TGTGCCAGTAGTACCCGACCCTTAGAGGACGAGCAGTACTTC	CASSTRPLEDEQYF
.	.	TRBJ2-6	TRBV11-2	TGTGCCAGCAGCTTCGACGTCTCTGGGGCCAACGTCCTGACTTTC	CASSFDVSGANVLTF
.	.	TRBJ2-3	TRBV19	TGTGCCAGTAGTATGGCGCCGGCAGATACGCAGTATTTT	CASSMAPADTQYF
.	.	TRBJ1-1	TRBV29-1	TGCAGCGTTGGAGCCAGGGTTGGGAGCACTGAAGCTTTCTTT	CSVGARVGSTEAFF
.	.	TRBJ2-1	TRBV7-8	TGTGCCAGCAGCTTAGGGAGCGGAACCTACAATGAGCAGTTCTTC	CASSLGSGTYNEQFF
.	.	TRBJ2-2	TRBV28	TGTGCCAGCACAGATCCCCCGGCTGGGGAGCTGTTTTTT	CASTDPPAGELFF
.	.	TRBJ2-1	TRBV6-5	TGTGCCAGCAGTACGACTATATACAATGAGCAGTTCTTC	CASSTTIYNEQFF
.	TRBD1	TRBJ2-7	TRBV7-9	TGTGCCAGCAGCCGCGACAGGGGCAAGGACGAGCAGTACTTC	CASSRDRGKDEQYF
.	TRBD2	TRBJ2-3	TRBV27	TGTGCCAGCAGTTCCCCGGGGGGGCCCTCTGGAGATACGCAGTATTTT	CASSSPGGPSGDTQYF
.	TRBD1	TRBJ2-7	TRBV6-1	TGTGCCAGCAGTAGAGCCCGGGACAGTTCATACGAGCAGTACTTC	CASSRARDSSYEQYF
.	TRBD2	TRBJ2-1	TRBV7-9	TGTGCCAGCAGCGAGCGACTAGCGGAGGGCCCCTACAATGAGCAGTTCTTC	CASSERLAEGPYNEQFF
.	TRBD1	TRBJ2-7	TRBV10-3	TGTGCCATCAGTGAGCTGACAGGGCTGAACGAGCAGTACTTC	CAISELTGLNEQYF
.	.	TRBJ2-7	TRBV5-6	TGTGCCAGCAGCACCACCGGGGCCGCCGAGCAGTACTTC	CASSTTGAAEQYF
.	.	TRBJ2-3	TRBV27	TGTGCCAGCAGTTTGCATCCTTACACAGATACGCAGTATTTT	CASSLHPYTDTQYF
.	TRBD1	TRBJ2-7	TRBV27	TGTGCCAGCAGTTTATCCGGGACAGGGATCTACGAGCAGTACTTC	CASSLSGTGIYEQYF
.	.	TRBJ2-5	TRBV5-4	TGTGCCAGCAGCTCGTACCAAGAGACCCAGTACTTC	CASSSYQETQYF
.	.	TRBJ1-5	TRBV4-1	TGCGCCAGCAGCCAAGCCAACGGAAATCAGCCCCAGCATTTT	CASSQANGNQPQHF
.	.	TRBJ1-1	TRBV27	TGTGCCAGCAGTTCCTCCGCGACGAACACTGAAGCTTTCTTT	CASSSSATNTEAFF
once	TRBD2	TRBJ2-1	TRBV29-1	TGCAGCGTTGAAGATCTTACTAGCGAAATAACCTACAATGAGCAGTTCTTC	CSVEDLTSEITYNEQFF
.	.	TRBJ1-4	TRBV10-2	TGCGCCAGCAGTGAGCCGGGCTTCGAGGATCGTGATGAAAAACTGTTTTTT	CASSEPGFEDRDEKLFF
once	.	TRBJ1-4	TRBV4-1	TGCGCCAGCAGCCAAGATAGGAGGGTGACTAATGAAAAACTGTTTTTT	CASSQDRRVTNEKLFF
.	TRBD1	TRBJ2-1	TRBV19	TGTGCCAGCCTAGGACAGGACAATGAGCAGTTCTTC	CASLGQDNEQFF
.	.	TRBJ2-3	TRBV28	TGTGCCAGCAGTCTTCGGACAGAGGGCACAGATACGCAGTATTTT	CASSLRTEGTDTQYF
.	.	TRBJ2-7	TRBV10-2	TGCGCCAGCAGTGAAGCGCGAGGGGGGCGCGACGAGCAGTACTTC	CASSEARGGRDEQYF
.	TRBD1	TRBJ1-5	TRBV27	TGTGCCAGCAGTTTAAGAGGGGGCGGTCAGCCCCAGCATTTT	CASSLRGGGQPQHF
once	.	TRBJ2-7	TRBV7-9	TGTGCCAGCAGCACTCCGGGGAACGGCAGGTACGAGCAGTACTTC	CASSTPGNGRYEQYF
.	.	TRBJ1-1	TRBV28	TGTGCCAGCAGCACATCCTTTGTGGGAATCACTGAAGCTTTCTTT	CASSTSFVGITEAFF
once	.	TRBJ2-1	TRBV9	TGTGCCAGCAGCGTAGCTACGAGGCCGGGTGAGCAGTTCTTC	CASSVATRPGEQFF
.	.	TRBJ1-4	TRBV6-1	TGTGCCAGCAGGAACTATGAAAAACTGTTTTTT	CASRNYEKLFF
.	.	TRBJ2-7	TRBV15	TGTGCCACCAGCAGAGTGGCGGCAGAGCAGTACTTC	CATSRVAAEQYF
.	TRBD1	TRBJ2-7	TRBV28	TGTGCCAGCAGTGCACAGGGGTGGTCCTACGAGCAGTACTTC	CASSAQGWSYEQYF
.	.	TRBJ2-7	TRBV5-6	TGTGCCAGCAGCTGGGGGTCCTACGAGCAGTACTTC	CASSWGSYEQYF
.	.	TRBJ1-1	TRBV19	TGTGCCAGTAGTATGTGGGTGAACACTGAAGCTTTCTTT	CASSMWVNTEAFF
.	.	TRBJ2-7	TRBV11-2	TGTGCCAGCAGTCCCAACTACGAGCAGTACTTC	CASSPNYEQYF